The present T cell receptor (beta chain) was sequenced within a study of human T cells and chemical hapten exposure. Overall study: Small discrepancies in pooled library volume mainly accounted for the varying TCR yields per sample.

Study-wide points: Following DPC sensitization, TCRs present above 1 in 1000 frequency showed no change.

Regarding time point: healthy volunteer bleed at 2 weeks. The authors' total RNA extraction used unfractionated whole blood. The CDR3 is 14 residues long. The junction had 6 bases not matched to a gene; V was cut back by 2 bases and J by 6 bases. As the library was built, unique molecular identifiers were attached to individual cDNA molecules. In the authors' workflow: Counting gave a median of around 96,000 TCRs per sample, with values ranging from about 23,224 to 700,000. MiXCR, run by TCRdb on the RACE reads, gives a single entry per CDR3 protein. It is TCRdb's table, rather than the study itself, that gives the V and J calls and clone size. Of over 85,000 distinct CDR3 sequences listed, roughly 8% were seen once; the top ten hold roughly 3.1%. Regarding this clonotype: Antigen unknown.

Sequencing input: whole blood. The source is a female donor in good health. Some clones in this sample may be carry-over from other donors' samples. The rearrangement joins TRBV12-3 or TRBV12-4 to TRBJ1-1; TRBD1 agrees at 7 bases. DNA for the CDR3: TGTGCCAGCAGTTTACGGTCAGGGGGAGCTGAAGCTTTCTTT. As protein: CASSLRSGGAEAFF.